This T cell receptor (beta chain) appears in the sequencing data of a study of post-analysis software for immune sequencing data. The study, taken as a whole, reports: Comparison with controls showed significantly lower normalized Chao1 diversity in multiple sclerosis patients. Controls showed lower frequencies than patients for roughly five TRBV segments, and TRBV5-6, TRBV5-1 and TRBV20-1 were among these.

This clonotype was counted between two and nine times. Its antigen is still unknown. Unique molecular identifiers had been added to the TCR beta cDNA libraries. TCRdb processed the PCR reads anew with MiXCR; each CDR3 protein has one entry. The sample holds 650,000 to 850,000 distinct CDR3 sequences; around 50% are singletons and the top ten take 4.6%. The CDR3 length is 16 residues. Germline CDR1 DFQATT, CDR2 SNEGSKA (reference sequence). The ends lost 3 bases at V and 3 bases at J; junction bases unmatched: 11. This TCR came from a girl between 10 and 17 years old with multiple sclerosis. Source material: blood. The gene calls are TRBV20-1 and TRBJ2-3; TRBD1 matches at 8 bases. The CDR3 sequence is CSASLNRGMGTDTQYF. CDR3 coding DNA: TGCAGTGCTAGTCTCAACAGGGGGATGGGAACAGATACGCAGTATTTT.